Sequencing of this T cell receptor (beta chain) was carried out in a study of cytomegalovirus exposure and HLA in healthy donors (dated by TCRdb to about 2017). Concerning the study at large: According to a later analysis, the approximately 120 validation repertoires were produced on the same platform as the approximately 600 repertoires of the first cohort. The study aimed to test whether cataloging public T cell receptors could reveal signatures of past pathogen exposure. In addition to the first cohort of 666 subjects, a separate validation cohort of 130 or so different subjects was used. The study combined high-throughput TCR immunosequencing, statistical association of individual TCRs with disease status, and machine learning to predict cytomegalovirus infection status.

The CDR3 numbers 14 residues from cysteine through phenylalanine. Kept here is only the CDR3 DNA, which spans 42 bases and is read in frame from base 1. Trimming takes 5 bases from V and 4 bases from J, and the germline ends sit 14 bases apart. CDR1 SEHNR and CDR2 FQNEAQ are derived from the germline V gene (reference sequence). The investigation overall reported the following: The authors suggested that the approach could potentially be extended to other disease states and immunological phenotypes. The validation cohort had no HLA typing available for a later analysis, so co-occurrence within that cohort was assessed over all 130 or so repertoires. A few of the identified cytomegalovirus-associated TCR beta chains were confirmed in vitro to be specific for cytomegalovirus antigens. The classifier was reported to diagnose cytomegalovirus status with high specificity and sensitivity in both the original and validation cohorts. In the study, some 180 TCR beta chains were listed as associated with cytomegalovirus. While some public TCRs were present in many individuals, most TCR sequences turned up only very rarely across donors. In a later analysis, TCRs clustered in the first cohort were found to also tend to co-occur in the 120 validation repertoires, with about 93% of cluster scores above 0.

Separate from the approximately 670-subject first cohort, the validation cohort of about 120 subjects was the group to which the donors belonged. In regard to this clone: Its antigen is still unknown. The sample holds no much larger clone one base away, and base qualities are not on file.

Libraries were built with the immunoSEQ multiplex PCR assay. Per the source publication's procedure: A statistical classification framework was built for diagnosing cytomegalovirus status from the catalog of TCR beta chain sequences. The source is immuneACCESS, and TCRdb retained only in-frame sequences with V and J called. Part of the clones is not carried over; for the studies checked, unresolved V genes explain less than half of this, and the remainder is unexplained. V and J calls and clone size are those listed in that table; D and trimming were worked out from the DNA. This sample is represented by about 130,000 clones; over 90% of them were singletons. The ten largest clones take up roughly 1.2% of the sample.

The sample was PBMCs. The chain uses TRBV7-9 and TRBJ2-5, and perhaps TRBD1 as D gene, on 5 matching bases. The TCR originated in a woman aged 18-35 years in good health and CMV-seronegative. The CDR3: CASSKDKIGETQYF. The bases read TGTGCCAGCAGCAAGGACAAGATAGGAGAGACCCAGTACTTC.